One sample yielded the 23 T cell receptor beta chains listed below, sequenced in a study of T-cell memory formation after mild COVID-19. Via MiXCR, TCRdb re-called the 5' RACE reads, giving one row per CDR3 protein. The top ten clones hold around 23% of a sample with about 260,000 distinct CDR3 sequences, about 17% of them seen once. The sequencing sample was made of PBMCs or a T cell subset sorted from them (not recorded which). Receptors originate from a man aged 18 to 35 who had mild COVID-19 (a few samples of this study predate the infection). Cell type and time point are not known.

This clonotype turned up a few times. The chain carries TRBV6-5 and TRBJ2-5; 9 positions agree with TRBD1. Germline V lookup: CDR1 MNHEY, CDR2 SVGAGI. V dropped 0 bases and J dropped 4; count of bases not matched to a gene: 12. The CDR3 has 18 residues. In DNA form, the CDR3 reads TGTGCCAGCAGTTACTCGATCACAGGGGGCGCCTCCGGAGAGACCCAGTACTTC. This sequence encodes CASSYSITGGASGETQYF.

The rearrangement joins TRBV5-1 to TRBJ2-3, with 8 nucleotides matching TRBD1. The CDR3 extends over 15 amino acids. Germline CDR1 SGHRS, CDR2 YFSETQ. Unmatched junction bases numbered 6, after V lost 0 bases and J lost 6 bases. The CDR3, as DNA: TGCGCCAGCAGCTTGGGACAGGGGTTCAAGGATACGCAGTATTTT. This sequence encodes CASSLGQGFKDTQYF.

This clonotype has only a few counts. The CDR3 DNA sequence: TGCGCCAGCAGCCAAGATCAGGGGGAACAGCCCCAGCATTTT. Its protein product is CASSQDQGEQPQHF. The chain has TRBV4-1 and TRBJ1-5; 7 bases are a match to TRBD1. Germline CDR1 and CDR2: MGHRA and YSYEKL. The CDR3 is 14 residues long. The V segment lost 0 bases and the J segment 7 bases; nucleotides outside the gene matches: 3.

The chain employs TRBV4-3 and TRBJ2-1; TRBD2 matches 11 bases. The germline gives CDR1 LGHNA, CDR2 YSLEER. The length of the CDR3 is 15 residues. V lost 4 bases to trimming and J lost 6 bases; unmatched junction nucleotides: 5. CDR3 DNA: TGCGCCAGCAGCCGGACGGGACTAGCGGCCAATGAGCAGTTCTTC. Its translation: CASSRTGLAANEQFF.

This clonotype came up a few times. The CDR3: CASSQATGSQPQHF. Here the CDR3 DNA reads TGCGCCAGCAGCCAGGCCACAGGGAGTCAGCCCCAGCATTTT. This chain links TRBV4-1 with TRBJ1-5; possible D gene TRBD1, 6 bases. The CDR3 is 14 residues long. Looked up from germline, CDR1 is MGHRA and CDR2 is YSYEKL. The germline V and J ends were trimmed by 3 bases and 6 bases, with 12 bases remaining between them.

The rearrangement links TRBV6-5 to TRBJ1-6, with D tentatively TRBD1 (5 bases). The CDR3 has 17 amino acids. The V gene's germline CDR1 is MNHEY and CDR2 SVGAGI. V was cut by 8 bases and J by 0 bases, with 17 bases left in between. The CDR3, as DNA: TGTGCCAGCTCCGGGACCGAATGGAGCTCCTATAATTCACCCCTCCACTTT. Its protein is CASSGTEWSSYNSPLHF.

The chain carries TRBV7-2 and TRBJ2-7, with 12 positions matching TRBD1. CDR3 length equals 13 residues. Germline trimming cut 4 bases from V and 7 bases from J; bases unmatched to any gene: 2. Per germline, CDR1 SGHTA and CDR2 FQGNSA. CDR3 region: CASSWDRGPEQYF. CDR3 bases: TGTGCCAGCAGCTGGGACAGGGGGCCTGAGCAGTACTTC.

Notes on this clonotype: One end of the junction does not line up with germline, which may come from a read error. The V gene is TRBV2, the J gene TRBJ1-4, with D tentatively TRBD1 (6 bases). Germline-derived CDR1 and CDR2 are SNHLY and FYNNEI. CDR3 size: 12 residues. The CDR3 sequence: CASSGTDEKPFF. In nucleotides, the CDR3 is TGTGCCAGCAGTGGGACAGATGAAAAACCGTTTTTT.

This clonotype occurred a few times. This sequence joins TRBV4-1 and TRBJ1-2; 8 nucleotides align to TRBD1. The CDR3 has 15 amino acids. Germline V gene lookup returns CDR1 MGHRA and CDR2 YSYEKL. V lost 1 base and J lost 3; bases outside the gene matches: 4. The CDR3 coding sequence is TGCGCCAGCAGCCAAGTGACAGGGGAAGACTATGGCTACACCTTC. Translation: CASSQVTGEDYGYTF.

There are a few counts of this clonotype. The V call is TRBV7-8, the J call TRBJ2-7; 7 bases map to TRBD1. V trimming: 1 base; J trimming: 4 bases; junction bases outside the gene matches: 7. In germline, CDR1 is SGHVS, CDR2 FQNEAQ. The CDR3 sequence is 15 residues long. This CDR3 is CASSLGNRGMYEQYF. DNA of the CDR3: TGTGCCAGCAGCTTAGGGAACAGGGGAATGTACGAGCAGTACTTC.

This clonotype has just a few counts. The chain joins TRBV6-2 or TRBV6-3 to TRBJ2-1; 8 positions agree with TRBD2. The CDR3 sequence is 15 residues long. The germline gives CDR1 MNHEY, CDR2 SVGEGT. The trim removed 7 bases at V and 5 bases at J, leaving 10 bases unmatched. CDR3: CASTTGRAPDNEQFF. In DNA form, the CDR3 reads TGTGCCAGCACCACCGGGAGGGCCCCTGACAATGAGCAGTTCTTC.

The chain recombines TRBV6-1 with TRBJ2-7; D might be TRBD1 (5 bases). Germline values: CDR1 MNHNS, CDR2 SASEGT. Trimming took off 6 bases at V and 3 bases at J, with 12 bases between the two ends. The CDR3 has 13 residues. The CDR3 bases are TGTGCCAGCAGGGGCAGGGTCAACTACGAGCAGTACTTC. Translating it yields CASRGRVNYEQYF.

V gene TRBV20-1 combines with J gene TRBJ1-5, with D tentatively TRBD1 (6 bases). The V gene lost 4 bases and the J gene lost 3 bases, with 16 bases spanning the gap. The CDR3 is made up of 15 amino acids. From germline, CDR1 is DFQATT and CDR2 SNEGSKA (reference sequence). CDR3 nucleotides: TGCAGTGCTATTGACCCTGGGGACATCAATCAGCCCCAGCATTTT. This codes for CSAIDPGDINQPQHF.

This clonotype has just a few counts. This chain joins TRBV5-4 and TRBJ2-7; 7 bases map to TRBD1. The trim removed 5 bases at V and 1 base at J, leaving 9 bases unmatched. CDR1 and CDR2 from the germline V gene are SGHNT and YYREEE (reference sequence). The CDR3 covers 15 residues. The DNA for the CDR3 is TGTGCCAGCAGTGAGGAGCAGGGGGTTTCCTACGAGCAGTACTTC. Its translation: CASSEEQGVSYEQYF. The variable domain in full, completed from reference TRBV5-4 and TRBJ2-7, reads ETGVTQSPTHLIKTRGQQVTLRCSSQSGHNTVSWYQQALGQGPQFIFQYYREEENGRGNFPPRFSGLQFPNYSSELNVNALELDDSALYLCASSEEQGVSYEQYFGPGTRLTVT.

This clonotype was detected a few times. The rearrangement joins TRBV7-2 to TRBJ1-2, with a weak D call TRBD1 (6 bases). This CDR3 is built from 17 residues. Germline V gene lookup returns CDR1 SGHTA and CDR2 FQGNSA. Trimming stripped 1 base from V and 7 bases from J, with 22 bases between. CDR3 protein: CASSLGQERQPRTGYTF. CDR3 in DNA: TGTGCCAGCAGCTTAGGACAGGAGAGACAGCCGAGAACTGGCTACACCTTC.

The chain carries TRBV24-1 and TRBJ2-1; TRBD2 aligns across 12 bases. In germline, CDR1 is KGHDR, CDR2 SFDVKD. The CDR3 loop spans 15 amino acids. Losses at the gene ends were 6 bases for V and 4 bases for J; bases not matched to a gene: 3. CDR3 protein: CATSTSGGPYNEQFF. The DNA for the CDR3 is TGTGCCACCAGTACTAGCGGGGGGCCGTACAATGAGCAGTTCTTC.

Ten or more counts support this clonotype. CDR3 amino acids: CASTWGYDYGYTF. DNA for the CDR3: TGCGCCAGCACCTGGGGGTATGACTATGGCTACACCTTC. The chain couples TRBV5-1 to TRBJ1-2; a weak D match, TRBD1 (5 bases). The CDR3 is 13 residues long. The V and J ends lost 6 bases and 3 bases respectively, with 12 bases between them. Germline V gene data show CDR1 as SGHRS and CDR2 as YFSETQ.

A few counts support this clonotype. DNA of the CDR3: TGCAGCGTTTCGGGACAGGGGCATACGCAGTATTTT. Translated: CSVSGQGHTQYF. This chain connects TRBV29-1 to TRBJ2-3, with 10 bases that match TRBD1. The CDR3 contains 12 residues. The germline V gene encodes CDR1 SQVTM and CDR2 ANQGSEA. The J segment lost 7 bases and the V segment lost 5 bases, leaving 3 bases of the junction unmatched.

This rearrangement joins TRBV3-1 to TRBJ1-1; TRBD1 is a possible D gene (5 bases). V lost 4 bases, J lost 4 bases, and 13 bases lay in between. The CDR3 sequence is 14 residues long. In germline, CDR1 is LGHDT, CDR2 YNNKEL (reference sequence). CDR3: CASSLFPGTTEAFF. The CDR3 bases are TGTGCCAGCAGCCTCTTCCCGGGGACCACTGAAGCTTTCTTT.

This clonotype was recorded a few times. CDR3 nucleotide sequence: TGTGCCAGCAGTCGGTTTCAAATAGCTGGGGAGACCCAGTACTTC. This codes for CASSRFQIAGETQYF. This sequence joins TRBV6-6 and TRBJ2-5; no clear D. CDR1 is MNHNY, CDR2 SVGAGI, per germline (reference sequence). Trimming left V 5 bases short and J 5 bases short, with 18 bases between. The CDR3 totals 15 residues.

The genes are TRBV10-3 and TRBJ2-3; 8 bases agree with TRBD2. The CDR3 has 15 residues. The V gene end was trimmed by 11 bases and the J gene end by 4 bases; junction bases not matched to a gene: 14. Per the germline V gene, CDR1 is ENHRY and CDR2 is SYGVKD. The DNA of the CDR3 is TGTGCCGTGATGCCAGCGGGGGAATGGGCAGATACGCAGTATTTT. Translating gives CAVMPAGEWADTQYF.

The gene calls are TRBV4-1 and TRBJ2-2; D not certain. The CDR3 is 15 residues long. V lost 0 bases and J 4 bases, leaving 9 bases between the germline ends. Germline V gene lookup returns CDR1 MGHRA and CDR2 YSYEKL. The CDR3 protein is CASSQDPGATGELFF. The CDR3 DNA is TGCGCCAGCAGCCAAGATCCAGGAGCCACCGGGGAGCTGTTTTTT.

This clonotype was observed at least ten times. V and J are TRBV12-3 or TRBV12-4 and TRBJ2-3; 7 positions match TRBD1. Losses at the gene ends were 4 bases for V and 2 bases for J; bases not matched to a gene: 3. The CDR3 spans 14 residues. The CDR3: CASSSTGPTDTQYF. The CDR3 DNA is TGTGCCAGCAGTTCGACAGGGCCCACAGATACGCAGTATTTT.